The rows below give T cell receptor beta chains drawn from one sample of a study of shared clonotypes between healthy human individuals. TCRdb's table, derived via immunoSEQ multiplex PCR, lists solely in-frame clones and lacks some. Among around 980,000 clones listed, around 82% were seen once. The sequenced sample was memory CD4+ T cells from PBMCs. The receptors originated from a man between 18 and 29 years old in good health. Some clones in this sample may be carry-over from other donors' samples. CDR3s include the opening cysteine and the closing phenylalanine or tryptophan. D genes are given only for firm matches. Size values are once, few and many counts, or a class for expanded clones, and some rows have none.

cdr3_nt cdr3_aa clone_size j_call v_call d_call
TGTGCCAGCAGCCAAGCAGGACGTGAGCAGTTCTTC CASSQAGREQFF - TRBJ2-1 TRBV4-2 -
TGCAGCGTTGAATGGGCAGGGGGTAGTGGCTACACCTTC CSVEWAGGSGYTF - TRBJ1-2 TRBV29-1 TRBD1
TGTGCCAGCACTGAGGGTGTGGACAGGGCCTCTTACTTC CASTEGVDRASYF once TRBJ2-7 TRBV6-1 TRBD1
TGTGCCAGCAGCTTAGGCCGGGCCTCTCGCTCTGGAAACACCATATATTTT CASSLGRASRSGNTIYF - TRBJ1-3 TRBV7-9 -
TGTGCCAGCACCCCGGGAGCGGCTGGAAACACCATATATTTT CASTPGAAGNTIYF - TRBJ1-3 TRBV6-5 -
TGTGCCAGCAGCTTCCCCGGGACAGGGAGGAGCACTGAAGCTTTCTTT CASSFPGTGRSTEAFF - TRBJ1-1 TRBV5-4 TRBD1
TGTGCCAGCAGTTTCGCTCTAGTTGGCGGGCTCTACGAGCAGTACTTC CASSFALVGGLYEQYF once TRBJ2-7 TRBV27 -
TGTGCCAGCAGTGATCAGGGGCATCAGCCCCAGCATTTT CASSDQGHQPQHF - TRBJ1-5 TRBV2 -
TGTGCCAGCAGTTTGGTCCGGACAGGGGAGAGCGAGCAGTACTTC CASSLVRTGESEQYF - TRBJ2-7 TRBV27 TRBD1
TGTGCCACGATACGCTGGACTGACGACACTGAAGCTTTCTTT CATIRWTDDTEAFF once TRBJ1-1 TRBV6-6 -
TGTGCCAGCAAGGCCGGGGGGTCCAATGAGCAGTTCTTC CASKAGGSNEQFF - TRBJ2-1 TRBV7-3 TRBD2
TGTGCCAGCAGCGTAGGGCAGGGGGCGCCCACAGATACGCAGTATTTT CASSVGQGAPTDTQYF - TRBJ2-3 TRBV9 TRBD1
TGCGCCAGCAGCCCCACTCCCTCTAGTACCTATGGCTACACCTTC CASSPTPSSTYGYTF - TRBJ1-2 TRBV5-1 -
TGCGCCAGCAGCCAACCGGCCACAGATACGCAGTATTTT CASSQPATDTQYF - TRBJ2-3 TRBV4-1 -
TGTGCCAGCATCCCCCGGACTAGCGGGTATACGGCCTACGAGCAGTACTTC CASIPRTSGYTAYEQYF - TRBJ2-7 TRBV27 TRBD2
TGCAGCGTTGAAGACGATAAGGAGACCCAGTACTTC CSVEDDKETQYF - TRBJ2-5 TRBV29-1 -
TGCGCCAGCAGCTTGACGACTAGGACCGGGGAGCTGTTTTTT CASSLTTRTGELFF - TRBJ2-2 TRBV5-1 -
TGTGCCACCAGCAGCGACAGGGGCACTTACAATGAGCAGTTCTTC CATSSDRGTYNEQFF few TRBJ2-1 TRBV15 TRBD1
TGTGCCAGCAGCCCCCATCCCGGGGAGCTGTTTTTT CASSPHPGELFF - TRBJ2-2 TRBV7-2 -
TGTGCCAGCAGTGCCCTTGGGTATGATCAGCCCCAGCATTTT CASSALGYDQPQHF - TRBJ1-5 TRBV2 -
TGTGCCAGCAGCTTAGTGCGGGGCACAGATACGCAGTATTTT CASSLVRGTDTQYF - TRBJ2-3 TRBV7-2 -
TGTGCCAGCAGCTTACTCCAGGGGGTGGCTGGAAACACCATATATTTT CASSLLQGVAGNTIYF - TRBJ1-3 TRBV11-2 TRBD1
TGTGCCAGTAGGGGACAGGGACTCAATCAGCCCCAGCATTTT CASRGQGLNQPQHF few TRBJ1-5 TRBV19 TRBD1
TGTGCCAGCAGCATGAGCTCGGGGGGGCACACAGATACGCAGTATTTT CASSMSSGGHTDTQYF - TRBJ2-3 TRBV28 TRBD2
TGTGCCAGCTCGCTGCGGGAGGGTACAGATACGCAGTATTTT CASSLREGTDTQYF few TRBJ2-3 TRBV9 TRBD2
TGTGCCAGCAGCTGCACAGAGCGGCGGGAGTCGGCCCTCGACAATGAGCAGTTCTTC CASSCTERRESALDNEQFF few TRBJ2-1 TRBV7-3 TRBD2
TGTGCCTGGAGCCAGGGAACCGGGGAGCTGTTTTTT CAWSQGTGELFF few TRBJ2-2 TRBV30 -
TGTGCCAGCTCACCAATCACCGAGACCCAGTACTTC CASSPITETQYF - TRBJ2-5 TRBV18 -
TGTGCCAGCAGTGGTGGGGGAGCGGTCACCGGGGAGCTGTTTTTT CASSGGGAVTGELFF - TRBJ2-2 TRBV6-5 -